This T cell receptor beta chain was identified in a study of T cell responses to AZD1222 COVID-19 vaccine. Using immunoSEQ multiplex PCR, the repertoire was profiled, and TCRdb retains in-frame clones only, with some absent. The repertoire holds about 130,000 clones, around 86% seen once, with 5.5% to 7% in the top ten. This CDR3 contains 15 residues. The germline gives CDR1 SEHNR, CDR2 FQNEAQ (reference sequence). V gave up 2 bases and J gave up 8 bases, with 18 bases separating them. The chain combines TRBV7-9 with TRBJ1-2, with a tentative D call TRBD1 (6 bases). This sequence was found in an adult in good health. The sequenced sample was peripheral blood, obtained on day 0 of AZD1222 vaccination. The CDR3 here is CASSLLSQGGRGYTF. Written as DNA, the CDR3 is TGTGCCAGCAGCTTACTTTCACAGGGTGGGCGCGGCTACACCTTC.